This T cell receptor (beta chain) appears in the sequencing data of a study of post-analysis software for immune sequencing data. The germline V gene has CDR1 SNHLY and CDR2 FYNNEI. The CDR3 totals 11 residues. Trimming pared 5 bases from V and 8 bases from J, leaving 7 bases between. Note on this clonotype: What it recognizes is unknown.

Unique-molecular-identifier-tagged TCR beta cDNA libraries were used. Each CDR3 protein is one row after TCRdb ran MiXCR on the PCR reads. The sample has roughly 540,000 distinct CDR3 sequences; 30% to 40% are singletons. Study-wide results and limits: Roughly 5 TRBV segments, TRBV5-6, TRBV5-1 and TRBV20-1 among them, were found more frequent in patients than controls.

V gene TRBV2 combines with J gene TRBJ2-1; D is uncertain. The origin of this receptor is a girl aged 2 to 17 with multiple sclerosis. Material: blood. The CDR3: CASSYGDEQFF. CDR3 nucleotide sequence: TGTGCCAGCAGTTACGGCGATGAGCAGTTCTTC.